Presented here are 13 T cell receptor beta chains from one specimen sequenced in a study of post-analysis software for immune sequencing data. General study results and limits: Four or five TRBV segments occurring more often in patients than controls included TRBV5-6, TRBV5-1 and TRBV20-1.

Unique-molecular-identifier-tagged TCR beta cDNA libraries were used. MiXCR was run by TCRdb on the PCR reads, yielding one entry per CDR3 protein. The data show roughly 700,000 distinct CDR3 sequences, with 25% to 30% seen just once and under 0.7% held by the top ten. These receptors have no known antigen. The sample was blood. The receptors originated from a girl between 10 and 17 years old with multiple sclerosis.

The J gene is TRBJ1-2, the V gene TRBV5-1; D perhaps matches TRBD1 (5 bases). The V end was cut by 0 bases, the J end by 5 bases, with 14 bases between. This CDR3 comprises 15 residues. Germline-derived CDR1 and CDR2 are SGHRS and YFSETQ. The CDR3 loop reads CASSLEGTQGYGYTF. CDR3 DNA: TGCGCCAGCAGCTTGGAAGGGACCCAAGGATATGGCTACACCTTC.

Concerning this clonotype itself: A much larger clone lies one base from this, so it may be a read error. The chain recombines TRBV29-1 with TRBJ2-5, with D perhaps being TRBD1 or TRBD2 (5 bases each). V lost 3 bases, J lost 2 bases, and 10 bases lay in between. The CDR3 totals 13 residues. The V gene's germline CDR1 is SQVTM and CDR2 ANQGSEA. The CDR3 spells CSVDGAVQETQYF. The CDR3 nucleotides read TGCAGCGTTGACGGGGCAGTTCAAGAGACCCAGTACTTC.

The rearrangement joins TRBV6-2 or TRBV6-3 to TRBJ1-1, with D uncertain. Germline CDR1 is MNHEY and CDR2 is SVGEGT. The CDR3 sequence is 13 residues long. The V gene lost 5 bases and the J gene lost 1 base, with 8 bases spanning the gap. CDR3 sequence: CASSPLRNTEAFF. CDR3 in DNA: TGTGCCAGCAGTCCCCTCAGGAACACTGAAGCTTTCTTT.

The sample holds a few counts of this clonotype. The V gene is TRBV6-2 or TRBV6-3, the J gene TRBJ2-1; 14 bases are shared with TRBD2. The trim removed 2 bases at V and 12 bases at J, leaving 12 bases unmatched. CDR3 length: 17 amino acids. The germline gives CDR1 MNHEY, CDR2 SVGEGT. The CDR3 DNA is TGTGCCAGCAGTTACCCCGAGACTAGCGGGAGGGCCTTGGGGCAGTTCTTC. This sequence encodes CASSYPETSGRALGQFF.

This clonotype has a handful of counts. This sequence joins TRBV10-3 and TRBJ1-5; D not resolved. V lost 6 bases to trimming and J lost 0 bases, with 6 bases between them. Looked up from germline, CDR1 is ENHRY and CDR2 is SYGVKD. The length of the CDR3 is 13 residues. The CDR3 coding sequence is TGTGCCATCAGGAAATATAGCAATCAGCCCCAGCATTTT. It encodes CAIRKYSNQPQHF.

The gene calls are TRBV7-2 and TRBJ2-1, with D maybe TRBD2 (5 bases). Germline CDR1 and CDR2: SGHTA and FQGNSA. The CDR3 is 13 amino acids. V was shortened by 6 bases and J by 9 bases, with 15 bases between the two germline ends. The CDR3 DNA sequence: TGTGCCAGCAGGGGTGGTAGCAGCGGTGAGCAGTTCTTC. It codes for CASRGGSSGEQFF. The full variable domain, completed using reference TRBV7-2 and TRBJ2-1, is GAGVSQSPSNKVTEKGKDVELRCDPISGHTALYWYRQSLGQGLEFLIYFQGNSAPDKSGLPSDRFSAERTGGSVSTLTIQRTQQEDSAVYLCASRGGSSGEQFFGPGTRLTVL.

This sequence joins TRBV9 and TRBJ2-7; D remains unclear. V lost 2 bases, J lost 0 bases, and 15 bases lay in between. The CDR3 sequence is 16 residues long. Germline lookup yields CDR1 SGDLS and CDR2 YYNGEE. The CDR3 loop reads CASSVSPLASSYEQYF. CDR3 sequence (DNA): TGTGCCAGCAGCGTGTCCCCCTTGGCTAGCTCCTACGAGCAGTACTTC.

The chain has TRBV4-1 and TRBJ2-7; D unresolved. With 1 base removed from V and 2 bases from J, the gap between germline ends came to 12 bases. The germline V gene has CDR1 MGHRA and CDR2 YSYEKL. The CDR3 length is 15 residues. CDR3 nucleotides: TGCGCCAGCAGCCAAGTGGCTGGCGCTACCTACGAGCAGTACTTC. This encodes CASSQVAGATYEQYF.

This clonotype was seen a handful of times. The CDR3: CASSPGQLRPYEQYF. CDR3 coding DNA: TGTGCCAGCAGCCCAGGACAGCTGAGACCCTACGAGCAGTACTTC. The chain carries TRBV7-9 and TRBJ2-7, with a possible D match to TRBD1 (6 bases). Trimming removed 5 bases at V and 2 bases at J, with 16 bases between. This CDR3 is 15 amino acids long. The germline CDR1 and CDR2 sequences are SEHNR and FQNEAQ (reference sequence).

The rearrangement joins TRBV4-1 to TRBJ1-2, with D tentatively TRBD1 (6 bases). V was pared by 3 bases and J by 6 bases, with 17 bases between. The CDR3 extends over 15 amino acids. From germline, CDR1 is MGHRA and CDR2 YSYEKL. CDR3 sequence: CASSHRRTGTDGYTF. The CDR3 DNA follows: TGCGCCAGCAGCCATCGAAGAACAGGGACGGATGGCTACACCTTC.

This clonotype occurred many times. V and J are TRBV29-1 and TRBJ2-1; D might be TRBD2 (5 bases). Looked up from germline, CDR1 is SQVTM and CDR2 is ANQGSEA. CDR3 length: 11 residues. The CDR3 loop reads CSSGGYNEQFF. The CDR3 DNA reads TGCAGTTCCGGAGGTTACAATGAGCAGTTCTTC.

In nucleotides, the CDR3 is TGCGCCAGCAGCTTGGAGGGACGGATTGATTCACCCCTCCACTTT. It encodes CASSLEGRIDSPLHF. This chain joins TRBV5-1 and TRBJ1-6, with D perhaps TRBD1 (5 bases). V dropped 0 bases and J dropped 8 bases, with 12 bases sitting between them. CDR1 SGHRS and CDR2 YFSETQ come from the germline V gene. The CDR3 sequence is 15 residues long.

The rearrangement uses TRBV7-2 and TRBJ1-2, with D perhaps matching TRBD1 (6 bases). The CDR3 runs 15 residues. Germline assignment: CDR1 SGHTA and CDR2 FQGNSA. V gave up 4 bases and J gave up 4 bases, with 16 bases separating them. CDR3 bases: TGTGCCAGCAGCTCTAGGGGGGGGGCCAGCTATGGCTACACCTTC. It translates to CASSSRGGASYGYTF.